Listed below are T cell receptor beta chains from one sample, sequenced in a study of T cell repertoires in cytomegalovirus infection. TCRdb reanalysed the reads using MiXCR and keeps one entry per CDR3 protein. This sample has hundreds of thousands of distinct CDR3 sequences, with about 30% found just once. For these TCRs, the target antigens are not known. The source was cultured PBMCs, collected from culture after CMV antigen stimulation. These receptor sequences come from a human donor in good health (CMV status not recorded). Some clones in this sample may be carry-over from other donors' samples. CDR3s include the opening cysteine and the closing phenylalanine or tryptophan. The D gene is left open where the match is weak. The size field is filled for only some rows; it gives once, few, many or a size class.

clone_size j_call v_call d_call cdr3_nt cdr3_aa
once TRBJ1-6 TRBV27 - TGTGCCAGCACCTATAGGCTGCAGGGAATTTCACCCCTCCACTTT CASTYRLQGISPLHF
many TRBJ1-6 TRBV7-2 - TGTGCCAGCAGTAAAGTCGGAGGAACGGATTCACCCCTCCACTTT CASSKVGGTDSPLHF
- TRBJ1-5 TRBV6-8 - TGTGCCAGCACTTCACCGAGGGGGGGGATCATGCCCCAGCATTTT CASTSPRGGIMPQHF
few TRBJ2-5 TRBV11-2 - TGTGCCAGCAGCCCGTATGGGTCAGAGGACGAGACCCAGTACTTC CASSPYGSEDETQYF
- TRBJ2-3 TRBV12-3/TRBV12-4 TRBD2 TGTGCCAGCAGTTTTAGCAGCGGGAACACAGATACGCAGTATTTT CASSFSSGNTDTQYF
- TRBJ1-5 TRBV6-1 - TGTGCCAGCAGTGAGAGTCTTGATCAGCCCCAGCATTTT CASSESLDQPQHF
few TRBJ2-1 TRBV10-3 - TGTGCCATCAGGGCGGGTGATAGATCAGTCGGGCAGTTCTTC CAIRAGDRSVGQFF
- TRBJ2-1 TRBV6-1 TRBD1 TGTGCCAGCAGGCAACTGACAGGGCCAATATACAATGAGCAGTTCTTC CASRQLTGPIYNEQFF
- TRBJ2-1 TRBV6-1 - TGTGCCAGCAGTGAAAACCCCTGGAATGAGCAGTTCTTC CASSENPWNEQFF
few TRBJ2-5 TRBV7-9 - TGTGCCAGCAGCCCCAGGTCCGGGGGCCAAAGGGGAAGTGTAGAGACCCAGTACTTC CASSPRSGGQRGSVETQYF
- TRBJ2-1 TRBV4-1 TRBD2 TGCGCCAGCAGCCAAGTATGGACTAGCGACCCCTCCTACAATGAGCAGTTCTTC CASSQVWTSDPSYNEQFF
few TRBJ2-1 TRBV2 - TGTGCCAGCAGCCGGGTTTTAGGGACCTACAATGAGCAGTTCTTC CASSRVLGTYNEQFF
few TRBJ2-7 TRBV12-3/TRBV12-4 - TGTGCCAGCAGTGCGCATTTCCCCCCATACGAGCAGTACTTC CASSAHFPPYEQYF
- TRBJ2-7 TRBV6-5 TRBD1 TGTGCCAGCAGTAAACCACAGGGGGACGAGCAGTACTTC CASSKPQGDEQYF
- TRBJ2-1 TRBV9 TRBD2 TGTGCCAGCAGCCCCGGGACTAGCGGGAGTTATGAGCAGTTCTTC CASSPGTSGSYEQFF
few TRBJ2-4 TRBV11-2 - TGTGCCAGCAGCTGGGGGGGGACATCGGACATTCAGTACTTC CASSWGGTSDIQYF
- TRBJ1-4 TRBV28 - TGTGCCAGCAGTGTTTCAGGGTCAACTAATGAAAAACTGTTTTTT CASSVSGSTNEKLFF
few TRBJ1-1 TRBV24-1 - TGTGCCACCAGTGATTCCGGGGGCCGGAACACTGAAGCTTTCTTT CATSDSGGRNTEAFF
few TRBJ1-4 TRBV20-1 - TGCAGTGCTACAGTTGCGGCTAATGAAAAACTGTTTTTT CSATVAANEKLFF
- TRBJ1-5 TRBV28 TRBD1 TGTGCCAGCGCGGCCTCCGCAGGGGGCGCGGCAGGCAATCAGCCCCAGCATTTT CASAASAGGAAGNQPQHF
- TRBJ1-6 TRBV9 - TGTGCCAGCAGCGTAGGGCAGGGCCCTAATTCACCCCTCCACTTT CASSVGQGPNSPLHF
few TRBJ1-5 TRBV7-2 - TGTGCCAGCAGCTTAATGGGGGGCCCGGGGAGGCAGCCCCAGCATTTT CASSLMGGPGRQPQHF
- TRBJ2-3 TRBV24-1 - TGTGCCACCAGTCTTAGCGGCACAGATACGCAGTATTTT CATSLSGTDTQYF